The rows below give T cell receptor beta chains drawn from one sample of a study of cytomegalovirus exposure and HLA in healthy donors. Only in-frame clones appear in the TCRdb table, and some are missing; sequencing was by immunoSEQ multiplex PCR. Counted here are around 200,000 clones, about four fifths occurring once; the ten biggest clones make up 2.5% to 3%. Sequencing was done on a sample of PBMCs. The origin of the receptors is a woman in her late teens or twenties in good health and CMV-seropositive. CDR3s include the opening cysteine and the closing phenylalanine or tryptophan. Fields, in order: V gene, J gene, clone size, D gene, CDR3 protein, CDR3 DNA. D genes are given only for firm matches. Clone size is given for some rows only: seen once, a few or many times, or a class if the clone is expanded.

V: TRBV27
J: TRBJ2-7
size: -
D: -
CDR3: CASSGGSYEQYF
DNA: TGTGCCAGCAGTGGGGGCAGTTACGAGCAGTACTTC

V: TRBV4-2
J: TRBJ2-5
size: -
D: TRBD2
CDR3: CASSQEGTSGGAETQYF
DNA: TGTGCCAGCAGCCAAGAGGGGACTAGCGGGGGGGCGGAGACCCAGTACTTC

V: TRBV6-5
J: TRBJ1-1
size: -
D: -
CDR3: CASSWEGGVGNTEAFF
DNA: TGTGCCAGCAGTTGGGAAGGAGGGGTGGGGAACACTGAAGCTTTCTTT

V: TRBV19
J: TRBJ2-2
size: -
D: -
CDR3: CASSISSSGTGELFF
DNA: TGTGCCAGTAGTATCTCTAGCAGCGGCACCGGGGAGCTGTTTTTT

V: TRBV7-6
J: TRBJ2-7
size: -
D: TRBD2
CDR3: CASSRLAGTSYEQYF
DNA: TGTGCCAGCAGCAGACTAGCGGGGACCTCCTACGAGCAGTACTTC

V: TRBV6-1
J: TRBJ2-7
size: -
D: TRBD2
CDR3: CASTTAGGVNYEQYF
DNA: TGTGCCAGCACCACCGCGGGGGGCGTAAATTACGAGCAGTACTTC

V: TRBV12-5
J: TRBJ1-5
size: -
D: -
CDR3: CASGEGNQPQHF
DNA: TGTGCTAGTGGGGAGGGCAATCAGCCCCAGCATTTT

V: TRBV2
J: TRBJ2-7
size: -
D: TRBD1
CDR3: CASSRDRDYEQYF
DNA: TGTGCCAGCTCCCGGGACAGGGATTACGAGCAGTACTTC

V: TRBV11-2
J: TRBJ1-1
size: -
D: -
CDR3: CASSLIFGTEAFF
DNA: TGTGCCAGCAGCTTAATCTTCGGCACTGAAGCTTTCTTT

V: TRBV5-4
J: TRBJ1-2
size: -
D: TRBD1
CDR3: CASSPSGQGAVGYTF
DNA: TGTGCCAGCAGCCCATCGGGACAGGGGGCTGTTGGCTACACCTTC

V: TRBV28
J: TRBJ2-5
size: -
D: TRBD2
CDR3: CASSLKRGGRETQYF
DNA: TGTGCCAGCAGTTTAAAGCGGGGGGGCCGGGAGACCCAGTACTTC

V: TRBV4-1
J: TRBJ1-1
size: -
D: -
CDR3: CASRDLVRPEAFF
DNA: TGCGCCAGCAGGGATTTAGTGAGGCCTGAAGCTTTCTTT

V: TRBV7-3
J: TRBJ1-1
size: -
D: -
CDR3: CASSLSGGNPAFF
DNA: TGTGCCAGCAGCTTATCTGGGGGGAACCCCGCTTTCTTT

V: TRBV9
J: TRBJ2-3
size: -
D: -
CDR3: CASSVDSVGYTDTQYF
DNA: TGTGCCAGCAGCGTAGATAGCGTCGGTTACACAGATACGCAGTATTTT

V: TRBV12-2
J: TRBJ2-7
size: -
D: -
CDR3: CASRVWTAREQYF
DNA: TGTGCAAGTCGCGTCTGGACAGCGAGGGAGCAGTACTTC

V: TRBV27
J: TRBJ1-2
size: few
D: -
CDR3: CASSLAGAYGYTF
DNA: TGTGCCAGCAGTTTAGCGGGGGCCTATGGCTACACCTTC

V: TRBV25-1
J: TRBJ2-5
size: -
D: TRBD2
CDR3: CASSETSGPKETQYF
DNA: TGTGCCAGCAGTGAAACTAGCGGGCCCAAAGAGACCCAGTACTTC

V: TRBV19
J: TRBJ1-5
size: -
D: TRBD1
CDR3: CASRGEGQDNQPQHF
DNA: TGTGCCAGTAGGGGGGAAGGACAGGACAATCAGCCCCAGCATTTT

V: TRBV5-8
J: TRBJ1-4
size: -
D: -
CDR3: CASSLKDPTRGEKLFF
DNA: TGTGCCAGCAGCCTGAAGGACCCCACAAGGGGTGAAAAACTGTTTTTT

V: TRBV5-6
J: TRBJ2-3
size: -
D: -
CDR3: CASSLWARDTQYF
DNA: TGTGCCAGCAGCCTGTGGGCAAGGGATACGCAGTATTTT

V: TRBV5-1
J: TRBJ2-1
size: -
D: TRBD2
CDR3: CASSLGLAGGYEQFF
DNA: TGCGCCAGCAGCTTAGGACTAGCGGGGGGCTATGAGCAGTTCTTC

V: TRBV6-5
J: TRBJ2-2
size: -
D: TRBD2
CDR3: CASSPRLAGDGELFF
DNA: TGTGCCAGCAGCCCCCGCCTAGCGGGGGACGGGGAGCTGTTTTTT

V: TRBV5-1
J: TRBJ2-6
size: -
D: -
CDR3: CASQDTGANVLTF
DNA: TGCGCCAGCCAAGACACCGGGGCCAACGTCCTGACTTTC